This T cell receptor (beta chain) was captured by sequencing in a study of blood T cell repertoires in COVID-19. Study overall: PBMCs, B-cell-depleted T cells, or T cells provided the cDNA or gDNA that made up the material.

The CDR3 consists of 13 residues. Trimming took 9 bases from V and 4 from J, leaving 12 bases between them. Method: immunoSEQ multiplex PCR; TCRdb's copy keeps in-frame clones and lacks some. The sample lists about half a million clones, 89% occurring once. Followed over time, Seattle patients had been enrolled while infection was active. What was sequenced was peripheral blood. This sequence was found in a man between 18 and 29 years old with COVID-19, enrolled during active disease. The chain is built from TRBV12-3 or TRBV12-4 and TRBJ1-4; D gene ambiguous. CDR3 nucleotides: TGTGCCAGTTCCCGGGATTTTAATGAAAAACTGTTTTTT. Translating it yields CASSRDFNEKLFF.